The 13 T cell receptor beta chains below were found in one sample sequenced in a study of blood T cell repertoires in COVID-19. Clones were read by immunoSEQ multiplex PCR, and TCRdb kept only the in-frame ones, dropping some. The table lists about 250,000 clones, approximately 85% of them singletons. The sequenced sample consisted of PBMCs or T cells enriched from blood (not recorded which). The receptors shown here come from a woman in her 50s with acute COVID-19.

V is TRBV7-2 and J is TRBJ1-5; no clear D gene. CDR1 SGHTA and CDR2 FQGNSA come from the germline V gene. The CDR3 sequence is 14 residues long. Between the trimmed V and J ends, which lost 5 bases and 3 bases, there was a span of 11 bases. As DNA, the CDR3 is TGTGCCAGCAGCCCAAACAGCATCAATCAGCCCCAGCATTTT. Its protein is CASSPNSINQPQHF.

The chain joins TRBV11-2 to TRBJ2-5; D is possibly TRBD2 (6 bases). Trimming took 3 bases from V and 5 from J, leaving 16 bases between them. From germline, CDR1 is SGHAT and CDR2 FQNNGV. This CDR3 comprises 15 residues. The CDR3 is CASSFPRLVTETQYF. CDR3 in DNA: TGTGCCAGCAGCTTCCCCCGACTAGTCACTGAGACCCAGTACTTC.

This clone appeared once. In nucleotides, the CDR3 is TGTGCCAGCAGCACCCTAGGGGGGGGGCCTCTAGAGCAGTACTTC. As protein: CASSTLGGGPLEQYF. J is TRBJ2-7 and V is TRBV7-2; perhaps TRBD2 as D (7 bases). The CDR3 totals 15 residues. The V and J ends lost 5 bases and 7 bases respectively, with 21 bases between them. The germline V gene has CDR1 SGHTA and CDR2 FQGNSA.

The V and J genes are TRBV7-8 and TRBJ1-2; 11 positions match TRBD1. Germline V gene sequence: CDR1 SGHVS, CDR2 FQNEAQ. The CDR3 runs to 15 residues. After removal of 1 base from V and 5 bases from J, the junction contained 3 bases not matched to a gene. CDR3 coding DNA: TGTGCCAGCAGCTTAGGGACAGGGGGCAGTTATGGCTACACCTTC. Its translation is CASSLGTGGSYGYTF.

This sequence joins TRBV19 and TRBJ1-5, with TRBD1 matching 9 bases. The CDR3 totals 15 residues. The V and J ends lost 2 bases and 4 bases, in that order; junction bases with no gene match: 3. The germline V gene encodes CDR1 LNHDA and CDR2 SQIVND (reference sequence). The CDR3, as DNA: TGTGCCAGTAGTATACGGACAGGGGAGAATCAGCCCCAGCATTTT. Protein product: CASSIRTGENQPQHF.

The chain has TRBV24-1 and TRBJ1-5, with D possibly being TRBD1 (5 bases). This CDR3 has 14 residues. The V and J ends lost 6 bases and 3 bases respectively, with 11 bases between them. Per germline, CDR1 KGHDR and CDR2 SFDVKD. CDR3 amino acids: CATSRRGVNQPQHF. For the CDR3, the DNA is TGTGCCACCAGTCGTCGGGGGGTCAATCAGCCCCAGCATTTT.

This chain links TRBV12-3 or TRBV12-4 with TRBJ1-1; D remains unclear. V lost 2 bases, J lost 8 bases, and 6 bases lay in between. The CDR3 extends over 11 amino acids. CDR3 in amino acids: CASSLISEAFF. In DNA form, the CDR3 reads TGTGCCAGCAGTTTAATCTCGGAAGCTTTCTTT.

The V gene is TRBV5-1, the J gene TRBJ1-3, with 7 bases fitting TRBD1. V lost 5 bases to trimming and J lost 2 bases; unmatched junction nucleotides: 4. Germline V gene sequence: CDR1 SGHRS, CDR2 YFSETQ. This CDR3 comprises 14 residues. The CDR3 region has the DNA TGCGCCAGCAGTCAGCAGGGGGCTGGAAACACCATATATTTT. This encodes CASSQQGAGNTIYF. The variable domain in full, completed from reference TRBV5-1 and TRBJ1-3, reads KAGVTQTPRYLIKTRGQQVTLSCSPISGHRSVSWYQQTPGQGLQFLFEYFSETQRNKGNFPGRFSGRQFSNSRSEMNVSTLELGDSALYLCASSQQGAGNTIYFGEGSWLTVV.

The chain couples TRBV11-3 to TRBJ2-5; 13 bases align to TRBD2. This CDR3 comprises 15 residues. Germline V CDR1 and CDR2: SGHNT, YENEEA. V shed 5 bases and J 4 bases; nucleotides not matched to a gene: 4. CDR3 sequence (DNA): TGTGCCAGCAGCGACGGACTAGCGGGGGTAGAGACCCAGTACTTC. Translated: CASSDGLAGVETQYF.

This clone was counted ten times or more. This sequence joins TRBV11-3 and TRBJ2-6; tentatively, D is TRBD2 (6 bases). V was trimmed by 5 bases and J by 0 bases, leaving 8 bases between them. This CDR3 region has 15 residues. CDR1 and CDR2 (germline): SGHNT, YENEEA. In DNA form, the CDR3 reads TGTGCCAGCAGCAACGGGGGCTCTGGGGCCAACGTCCTGACTTTC. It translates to CASSNGGSGANVLTF.

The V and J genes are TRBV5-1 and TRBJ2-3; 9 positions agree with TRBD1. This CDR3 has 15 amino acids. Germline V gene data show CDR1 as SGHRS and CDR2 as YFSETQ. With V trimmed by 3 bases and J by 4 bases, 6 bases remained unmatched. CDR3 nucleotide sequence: TGCGCCAGCAGCTGGGGGACAGGGAAGGCAGATACGCAGTATTTT. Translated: CASSWGTGKADTQYF.

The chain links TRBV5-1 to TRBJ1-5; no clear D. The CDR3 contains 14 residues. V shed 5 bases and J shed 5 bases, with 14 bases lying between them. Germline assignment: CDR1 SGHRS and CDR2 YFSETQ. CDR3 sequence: CASSPTVGDQPQHF. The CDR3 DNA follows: TGCGCCAGCAGTCCTACCGTAGGAGATCAGCCCCAGCATTTT.

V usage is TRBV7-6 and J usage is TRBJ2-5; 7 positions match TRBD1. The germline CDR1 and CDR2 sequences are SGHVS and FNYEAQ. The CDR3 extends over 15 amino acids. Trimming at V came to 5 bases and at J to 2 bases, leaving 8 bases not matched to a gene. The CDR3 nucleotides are TGTGCCAGCAGCCCCCGGGACAGACCACAAGAGACCCAGTACTTC. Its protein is CASSPRDRPQETQYF. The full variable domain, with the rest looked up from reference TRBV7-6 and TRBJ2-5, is GAGVSQSPRYKVTKRGQDVALRCDPISGHVSLYWYRQALGQGPEFLTYFNYEAQQDKSGLPNDRFSAERPEGSISTLTIQRTEQRDSAMYRCASSPRDRPQETQYFGPGTRLLVL.